This T cell receptor (beta chain) was captured in a study of read filtering for tumor transcriptome and immune sequencing. Overall study: Revised staging placed roughly 8 patients in R-ISS I, approximately 16 in II, six or seven in III. DNase treatment preceded whole-transcriptome library preparation. Broader study findings: Single-read clonotypes: about 81.9% of IR-seq clonotypes (roughly 4% of reads), almost 75% of RNA-seq clonotypes (approximately 45% of reads).

This clonotype was counted between two and nine times. Its specificity is unknown. This library used approximately 390 ng RNA and molecular barcoded adaptors spanning alpha/delta and beta/gamma chains. MiXCR, applied by TCRdb to the reads, yields one record per CDR3 protein. The sample contains roughly 93,000 distinct CDR3 sequences, about a fifth of which appear only once. Germline CDR1 is SEHNR and CDR2 is FQNEAQ (reference sequence). This CDR3 spans 15 amino acids. With 5 bases removed from V and 1 base from J, the gap between germline ends came to 14 bases. Bone marrow was sampled from every patient at the time of active disease.

The TCR comes from a donor at least 40 years old with multiple myeloma. Material for sequencing was a population of CD138-negative cells sorted from bone marrow. The genes are TRBV7-9 and TRBJ1-1; D gene unclear. The CDR3 loop reads CASSPAPTENTEAFF. In DNA, the CDR3 is TGTGCCAGCAGCCCGGCTCCGACGGAGAACACTGAAGCTTTCTTT.